Listed here are 30 T cell receptor beta chains from one sample, sequenced in a study of shared clonotypes between healthy human individuals. Sequencing was performed with immunoSEQ multiplex PCR; in TCRdb, only in-frame clones are kept and a portion is missing. The sample holds more than 850,000 clones; about 80% are singletons and the top ten take more than 0.45%. The sample taken for sequencing was memory CD4+ T cells from PBMCs. Subset defined: CD45RA-negative fraction. These receptors originate from a man younger than 30 in good health. Some clones in this sample may be carry-over from other donors' samples.

This clone appeared a single time. V usage is TRBV2 and J usage is TRBJ1-2; TRBD1 might be the D (5 bases). The CDR3 is made up of 14 amino acids. V was cut by 3 bases and J by 3 bases, with 11 bases left in between. Germline V CDR1 and CDR2: SNHLY, FYNNEI. The CDR3 reads CASSEAGTDYGYTF. CDR3 in DNA: TGTGCCAGCAGTGAGGCGGGGACGGACTATGGCTACACCTTC. Complete variable domain (other parts from reference TRBV2 and TRBJ1-2): EPEVTQTPSHQVTQMGQEVILRCVPISNHLYFYWYRQILGQKVEFLVSFYNNEISEKSEIFDDQFSVERPDGSNFTLKIRSTKLEDSAMYFCASSEAGTDYGYTFGSGTRLTVV.

This chain connects TRBV7-2 to TRBJ2-3; D unresolved. CDR3 length: 15 residues. Germline V gene lookup returns CDR1 SGHTA and CDR2 FQGNSA. Trimming took off 4 bases at V and 1 base at J, with 12 bases between the two ends. Here the CDR3 reads CASSSKRLGTDTQYF. For the CDR3, the DNA is TGTGCCAGCAGCTCCAAAAGACTGGGCACAGATACGCAGTATTTT.

The chain uses TRBV5-1 and TRBJ2-5; D may be TRBD1 (6 bases). Trimming took 0 bases from V and 5 from J, leaving 14 bases between them. This CDR3 has 15 residues. Germline assignment: CDR1 SGHRS and CDR2 YFSETQ. The CDR3 sequence: CASSLDRVGLETQYF. The CDR3 nucleotides read TGCGCCAGCAGCTTGGACAGGGTTGGTTTGGAGACCCAGTACTTC.

This clone is a singleton in its sample. The chain uses TRBV19 and TRBJ1-5; D is unresolved. The CDR3 runs 16 residues. Germline lookup yields CDR1 LNHDA and CDR2 SQIVND (reference sequence). V was clipped by 2 bases and J by 4 bases, with 15 bases between them. The CDR3 protein is CASSIQRVENNQPQHF. Written as DNA, the CDR3 is TGTGCCAGTAGTATACAGCGAGTGGAGAATAATCAGCCCCAGCATTTT. Together with reference TRBV19 and TRBJ1-5, the CDR3 gives the full variable domain: DGGITQSPKYLFRKEGQNVTLSCEQNLNHDAMYWYRQDPGQGLRLIYYSQIVNDFQKGDIAEGYSVSREKKESFPLTVTSAQKNPTAFYLCASSIQRVENNQPQHFGDGTRLSIL.

This clone was detected only a few times. This sequence joins TRBV5-4 and TRBJ2-7, with TRBD1 matching 7 bases. The J segment lost 6 bases and the V segment lost 4 bases, leaving 13 bases of the junction unmatched. The germline gives CDR1 SGHNT, CDR2 YYREEE (reference sequence). This CDR3 has 15 amino acids. In DNA, the CDR3 is TGTGCCAGCAGCCAGAAGGGGGCTGGAACGGGCGAGCAGTACTTC. It translates to CASSQKGAGTGEQYF.

The rearrangement uses TRBV7-2 and TRBJ2-7, with TRBD2 matching over 9 bases. The CDR3 is 16 residues long. With V trimmed by 3 bases and J by 9 bases, 15 bases remained unmatched. CDR1 SGHTA and CDR2 FQGNSA come from the germline V gene. The CDR3 region has the DNA TGTGCCAGCAGCTTGGGACTACCTGGCGGGGGGGATGCGCAGTACTTC. It is translated as CASSLGLPGGGDAQYF.

Of note for this clone: Other DNA sequences within the sample encode an identical CDR3. The chain recombines TRBV28 with TRBJ1-1, with unresolved D. CDR1 and CDR2 from the germline V gene are MDHEN and SYDVKM. The CDR3 extends over 11 amino acids. V dropped 7 bases and J dropped 2 bases, with 5 bases sitting between them. The CDR3 sequence is CASTLNTEAFF. CDR3 sequence (DNA): TGTGCCAGCACTCTCAACACTGAAGCTTTCTTT.

This clone was found a few times. The chain uses TRBV28 and TRBJ2-3; D is possibly TRBD1 or TRBD2 (5 bases each). Between the trimmed V and J ends, which lost 10 bases and 3 bases, there was a span of 11 bases. The CDR3 extends over 12 amino acids. In germline, CDR1 is MDHEN, CDR2 SYDVKM. CDR3 sequence: CAMGDRTDTQYF. The CDR3 DNA sequence: TGTGCCATGGGGGATCGAACAGATACGCAGTATTTT. Using reference TRBV28 and TRBJ2-3 for the parts outside the CDR3, the full variable domain is DVKVTQSSRYLVKRTGEKVFLECVQDMDHENMFWYRQDPGLGLRLIYFSYDVKMKEKGDIPEGYSVSREKKERFSLILESASTNQTSMYLCAMGDRTDTQYFGPGTRLTVL.

With regard to this clone: The same CDR3 can be traced to other DNA sequences in this sample. The rearrangement uses TRBV11-3 and TRBJ2-3; D not certain. The V and J ends lost 1 base and 1 base respectively, with 6 bases between them. The CDR3 loop spans 14 amino acids. Germline CDR1 is SGHNT and CDR2 is YENEEA. The CDR3 loop is CASSLGRGTDTQYF. The DNA for the CDR3 is TGTGCCAGCAGCTTAGGTCGGGGCACAGATACGCAGTATTTT. Together with reference TRBV11-3 and TRBJ2-3, the CDR3 gives the full variable domain: EAGVVQSPRYKIIEKKQPVAFWCNPISGHNTLYWYLQNLGQGPELLIRYENEEAVDDSQLPKDRFSAERLKGVDSTLKIQPAELGDSAVYLCASSLGRGTDTQYFGPGTRLTVL.

The chain links TRBV7-9 to TRBJ2-3; TRBD2 agrees at 8 bases. The CDR3 totals 14 residues. The J segment lost 4 bases and the V segment lost 6 bases, leaving 6 bases of the junction unmatched. Germline CDR1 reads SEHNR; CDR2 reads FQNEAQ (reference sequence). DNA for the CDR3: TGTGCCAGCAGTTATCCGGGGGGGGCAGATACGCAGTATTTT. Its protein is CASSYPGGADTQYF.

The chain employs TRBV25-1 and TRBJ1-2; no clear D. V gave up 4 bases and J gave up 3 bases, with 6 bases separating them. Germline V gives CDR1 MGHDK, CDR2 SYGVNS. The CDR3 totals 12 residues. CDR3: CASSGFHYGYTF. The CDR3 DNA sequence: TGTGCCAGCAGTGGTTTTCACTATGGCTACACCTTC.

In its sample, this clone was seen many times. The chain combines TRBV5-8 with TRBJ1-1, with 8 positions matching TRBD1. The J segment lost 0 bases and the V segment lost 1 base, leaving 5 bases of the junction unmatched. This CDR3 region has 16 residues. The V gene's germline CDR1 is SGHTS and CDR2 YDEGEE. The CDR3 is CASSLKTGAMNTEAFF. Here the CDR3 DNA reads TGTGCCAGCAGCTTGAAGACAGGGGCAATGAACACTGAAGCTTTCTTT.

The rearrangement links TRBV9 to TRBJ2-7; weak D call: TRBD1 (6 bases). The V gene lost 0 bases and the J gene lost 2 bases, with 12 bases spanning the gap. The CDR3 is made up of 15 amino acids. Germline values: CDR1 SGDLS, CDR2 YYNGEE. The CDR3: CASSVAPGAPYEQYF. The CDR3 coding sequence is TGTGCCAGCAGCGTAGCCCCAGGGGCCCCCTACGAGCAGTACTTC.

This clone came up a few times. The chain is built from TRBV5-4 and TRBJ1-4; 7 positions agree with TRBD1. V dropped 1 base and J dropped 0; count of bases not matched to a gene: 6. Germline V gives CDR1 SGHNT, CDR2 YYREEE (reference sequence). The CDR3 is made up of 17 amino acids. The chain's CDR3 is CASSLRTGGTTNEKLFF. Written as DNA, the CDR3 is TGTGCCAGCAGCTTGCGGACAGGAGGCACAACTAATGAAAAACTGTTTTTT.

The V gene is TRBV7-2, the J gene TRBJ2-2; 10 nucleotides align to TRBD2. Germline CDR1 SGHTA, CDR2 FQGNSA. CDR3 length equals 15 residues. Germline trimming cut 4 bases from V and 7 bases from J; bases unmatched to any gene: 6. CDR3 bases: TGTGCCAGCAGCTCTAGCGGGAGACGGGACGGGGAGCTGTTTTTT. Amino acid sequence: CASSSSGRRDGELFF. The whole variable domain, remainder taken from reference TRBV7-2 and TRBJ2-2, is GAGVSQSPSNKVTEKGKDVELRCDPISGHTALYWYRQSLGQGLEFLIYFQGNSAPDKSGLPSDRFSAERTGGSVSTLTIQRTQQEDSAVYLCASSSSGRRDGELFFGEGSRLTVL.

On this clone itself: Additional DNA sequences in this sample encode the identical CDR3. The gene calls are TRBV18 and TRBJ2-7; D perhaps matches TRBD1 (6 bases). Per germline, CDR1 KGHSH and CDR2 LQKENI. The CDR3 extends over 14 amino acids. V was shortened by 3 bases and J by 0 bases, with 9 bases between the two germline ends. In DNA, the CDR3 is TGTGCCAGCTCACCCAGGACAGACTCCTACGAGCAGTACTTC. The encoded protein is CASSPRTDSYEQYF.

This clone showed up just once. V and J are TRBV5-1 and TRBJ2-1; the D gene is possibly TRBD2 (6 bases). The germline CDR1 and CDR2 sequences are SGHRS and YFSETQ. This CDR3 has 15 residues. V was cut by 0 bases and J by 1 base, with 8 bases left in between. In nucleotides, the CDR3 is TGCGCCAGCAGCTTGGTGACTAGTTCCTACAATGAGCAGTTCTTC. Amino acids: CASSLVTSSYNEQFF.

This clone was recorded a few times. This clone may be a read error of a much larger clone one base away. The rearrangement uses TRBV7-9 and TRBJ1-1; 9 nucleotides align to TRBD1. V lost 5 bases, J lost 1 base, and 5 bases stayed unmatched. Germline assignment: CDR1 SEHNR and CDR2 FQNEAQ (reference sequence). The CDR3 totals 15 residues. The CDR3 bases are TGTGCCAGCAGCCCCGGGACAGGGCCGAACACTGAAGCTTTCTTT. It yields the protein CASSPGTGPNTEAFF.

As to this clone: The same CDR3 is also encoded by other DNA sequences in this sample. The chain combines TRBV27 with TRBJ2-7; TRBD2 agrees at 12 bases. J gave up 0 bases and V 5 bases, and 2 bases lay outside the gene matches. Germline loops: CDR1 MNHEY, CDR2 SMNVEV (reference sequence). This CDR3 region has 15 residues. The CDR3 sequence: CASSRGLAGSYEQYF. CDR3 in DNA: TGTGCCAGCAGTCGGGGACTAGCGGGCTCCTACGAGCAGTACTTC.

The sample holds a few counts of this clone. The rearrangement joins TRBV6-1 to TRBJ1-5, with no clear D. CDR1 MNHNS and CDR2 SASEGT come from the germline V gene. Trimming left V 5 bases short and J 10 bases short, with 12 bases between. The CDR3 runs 12 residues. The CDR3 loop is CASSFHTRPQHF. CDR3 DNA sequence: TGTGCCAGCAGTTTCCATACCAGACCCCAGCATTTT.

The chain carries TRBV11-2 and TRBJ1-4, with D maybe TRBD1 (6 bases). Trimming left V 5 bases short and J 3 bases short, with 13 bases between. Germline values: CDR1 SGHAT, CDR2 FQNNGV. The CDR3 is 15 residues long. The CDR3 DNA reads TGTGCCAGCAGCAAGGGGGGGTCGGCTAATGAAAAACTGTTTTTT. It codes for CASSKGGSANEKLFF. The full variable domain, with the rest looked up from reference TRBV11-2 and TRBJ1-4, is EAGVAQSPRYKIIEKRQSVAFWCNPISGHATLYWYQQILGQGPKLLIQFQNNGVVDDSQLPKDRFSAERLKGVDSTLKIQPAKLEDSAVYLCASSKGGSANEKLFFGSGTQLSVL.

The sample holds one count of this clone. The chain links TRBV6-5 to TRBJ2-7; the D gene is possibly TRBD2 (5 bases). Trimming pared 4 bases from V and 3 bases from J, leaving 13 bases between. Germline CDR1 is MNHEY and CDR2 is SVGAGI. CDR3 size: 14 residues. CDR3 in amino acids: CASSSGWAGYEQYF. The CDR3 DNA reads TGTGCCAGCAGTTCGGGATGGGCGGGCTACGAGCAGTACTTC.

V gene TRBV27 combines with J gene TRBJ2-7, with D possibly being TRBD1 (5 bases). CDR3 length: 13 amino acids. In germline, CDR1 is MNHEY, CDR2 SMNVEV (reference sequence). The V gene lost 5 bases and the J gene lost 2 bases, with 10 bases spanning the gap. DNA for the CDR3: TGTGCCAGCAGTCCCAGGGTAACCTACGAGCAGTACTTC. The encoded protein is CASSPRVTYEQYF.

This clone showed up just a few times. The chain links TRBV27 to TRBJ2-3; TRBD2 aligns across 7 bases. V gave up 6 bases and J gave up 5 bases; unmatched junction bases: 8. Germline CDR1 and CDR2: MNHEY and SMNVEV (reference sequence). The CDR3 is 14 amino acids. CDR3 loop: CASRAAGAGDTQYF. In DNA form, the CDR3 reads TGTGCCAGCAGGGCGGCGGGAGCGGGAGATACGCAGTATTTT.

V gene TRBV11-2 combines with J gene TRBJ2-5; the D gene is possibly TRBD1 (6 bases). The ends were cut back, 1 base at V and 4 bases at J, with 7 bases in the middle. The CDR3 length is 13 residues. Germline CDR1 and CDR2: SGHAT and FQNNGV. DNA of the CDR3: TGTGCCAGCAGCTTAGGACAGGCAGAGACCCAGTACTTC. Protein product: CASSLGQAETQYF.

The chain is built from TRBV5-6 and TRBJ2-6; 7 nucleotides align to TRBD2. From germline, CDR1 is SGHDT and CDR2 YYEEEE. The CDR3 has 16 residues. V lost 4 bases and J lost 0; bases outside the gene matches: 4. CDR3 protein: CASSRSGGSGANVLTF. The CDR3 DNA sequence: TGTGCCAGCAGCCGATCGGGGGGCTCTGGGGCCAACGTCCTGACTTTC.

A word on this clone: Additional DNA sequences in this sample encode the identical CDR3. This chain connects TRBV11-2 to TRBJ2-7; no clear D gene. The V and J ends lost 5 bases and 4 bases respectively, with 6 bases between them. CDR3 length equals 11 residues. Germline V gene sequence: CDR1 SGHAT, CDR2 FQNNGV. CDR3 protein: CASSPRYEQYF. In DNA form, the CDR3 reads TGTGCCAGCAGCCCCCGTTACGAGCAGTACTTC.

This clone was recorded a few times. The chain carries TRBV11-2 and TRBJ1-3; no reliable D call. Germline V gives CDR1 SGHAT, CDR2 FQNNGV. V was cut by 1 base and J by 0 bases, with 10 bases left in between. This CDR3 has 16 amino acids. For the CDR3, the DNA is TGTGCCAGCAGCTTAGGACCGCAGAGCTCTGGAAACACCATATATTTT. It encodes CASSLGPQSSGNTIYF. Drawing the rest from reference TRBV11-2 and TRBJ1-3, the complete variable domain is EAGVAQSPRYKIIEKRQSVAFWCNPISGHATLYWYQQILGQGPKLLIQFQNNGVVDDSQLPKDRFSAERLKGVDSTLKIQPAKLEDSAVYLCASSLGPQSSGNTIYFGEGSWLTVV.

The chain uses TRBV5-4 and TRBJ2-7; 15 nucleotides agree with TRBD2. The CDR3 covers 16 residues. From germline, CDR1 is SGHNT and CDR2 YYREEE (reference sequence). V gave up 4 bases and J gave up 6 bases; unmatched junction bases: 8. Written as DNA, the CDR3 is TGTGCCAGCAGCCCCGGACTAGCGGGAGGGTCCCTCGAGCAGTACTTC. Amino acids: CASSPGLAGGSLEQYF.

This chain links TRBV28 with TRBJ2-1, with 8 bases matching TRBD2. CDR1 is MDHEN, CDR2 SYDVKM, per germline. V trimming: 5 bases; J trimming: 6 bases; junction bases outside the gene matches: 9. The CDR3 is made up of 15 amino acids. CDR3 nucleotides: TGTGCCAGCAGTCCCCACGGGACTAGTTTCAATGAGCAGTTCTTC. Its protein product is CASSPHGTSFNEQFF.